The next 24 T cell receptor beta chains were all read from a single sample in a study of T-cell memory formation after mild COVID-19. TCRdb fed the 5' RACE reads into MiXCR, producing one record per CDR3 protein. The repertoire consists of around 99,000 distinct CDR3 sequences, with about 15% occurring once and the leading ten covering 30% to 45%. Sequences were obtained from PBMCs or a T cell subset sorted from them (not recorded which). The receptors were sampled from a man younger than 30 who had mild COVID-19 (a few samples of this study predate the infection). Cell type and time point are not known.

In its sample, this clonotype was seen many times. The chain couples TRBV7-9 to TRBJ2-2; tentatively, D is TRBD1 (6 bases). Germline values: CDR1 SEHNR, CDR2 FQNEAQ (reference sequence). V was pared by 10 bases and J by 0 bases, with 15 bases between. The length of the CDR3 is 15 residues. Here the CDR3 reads CATDLRGANTGELFF. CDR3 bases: TGTGCCACCGACCTCAGGGGAGCGAACACCGGGGAGCTGTTTTTT.

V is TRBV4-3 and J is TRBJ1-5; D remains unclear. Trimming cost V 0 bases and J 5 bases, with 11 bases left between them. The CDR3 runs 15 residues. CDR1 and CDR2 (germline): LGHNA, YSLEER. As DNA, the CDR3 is TGCGCCAGCAGCCAAGATCTCTCCCAGGATCAGCCCCAGCATTTT. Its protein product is CASSQDLSQDQPQHF.

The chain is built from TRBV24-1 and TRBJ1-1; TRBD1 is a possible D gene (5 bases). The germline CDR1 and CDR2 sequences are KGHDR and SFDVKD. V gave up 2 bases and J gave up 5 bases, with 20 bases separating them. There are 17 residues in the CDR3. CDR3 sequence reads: CATSDWNPTEGVTEAFF. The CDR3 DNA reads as TGTGCCACCAGTGATTGGAACCCGACAGAAGGTGTTACTGAAGCTTTCTTT.

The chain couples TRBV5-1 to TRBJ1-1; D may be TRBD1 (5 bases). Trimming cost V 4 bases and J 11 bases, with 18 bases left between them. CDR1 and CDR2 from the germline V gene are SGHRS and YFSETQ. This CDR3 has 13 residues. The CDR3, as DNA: TGCGCCAGCAGCCAAGCTGACAGTCCGGGGGCTTTCTTT. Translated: CASSQADSPGAFF.

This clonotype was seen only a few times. CDR3 nucleotides: TGTGCCAGCAGCCCCCACCCGGGAGGGGACGAGCAGTACTTC. Its protein is CASSPHPGGDEQYF. The chain recombines TRBV7-6 with TRBJ2-7; the match to TRBD2 covers 8 bases. Germline-derived CDR1 and CDR2 are SGHVS and FNYEAQ. V trimming: 5 bases; J trimming: 5 bases; junction bases outside the gene matches: 8. CDR3 size: 14 residues.

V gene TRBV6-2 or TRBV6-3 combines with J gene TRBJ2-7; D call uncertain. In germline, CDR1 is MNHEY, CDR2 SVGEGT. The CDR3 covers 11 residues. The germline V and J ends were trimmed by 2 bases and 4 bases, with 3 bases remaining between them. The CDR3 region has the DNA TGTGCCAGCAGTTACCGTTACGAGCAGTACTTC. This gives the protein CASSYRYEQYF.

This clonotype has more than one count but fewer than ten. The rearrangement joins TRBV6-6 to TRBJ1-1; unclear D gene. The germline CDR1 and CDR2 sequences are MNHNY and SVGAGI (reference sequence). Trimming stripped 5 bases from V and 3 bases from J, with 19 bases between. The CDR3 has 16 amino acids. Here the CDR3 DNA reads TGTGCCAGCAGTGCCACCGGGGTTCCTAGCGACACTGAAGCTTTCTTT. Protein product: CASSATGVPSDTEAFF.

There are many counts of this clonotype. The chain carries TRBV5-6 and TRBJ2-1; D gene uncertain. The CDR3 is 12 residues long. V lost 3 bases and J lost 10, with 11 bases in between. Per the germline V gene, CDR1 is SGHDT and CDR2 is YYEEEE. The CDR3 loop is CASSWLGKEQFF. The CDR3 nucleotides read TGTGCCAGCAGCTGGTTAGGGAAAGAGCAGTTCTTC.

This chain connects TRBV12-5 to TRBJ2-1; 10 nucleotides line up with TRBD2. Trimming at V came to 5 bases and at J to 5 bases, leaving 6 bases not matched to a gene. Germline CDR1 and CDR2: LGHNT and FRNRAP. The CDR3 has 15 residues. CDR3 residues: CASGLSGGANNEQFF. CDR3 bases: TGTGCTAGTGGTCTAAGCGGGGGGGCCAACAATGAGCAGTTCTTC.

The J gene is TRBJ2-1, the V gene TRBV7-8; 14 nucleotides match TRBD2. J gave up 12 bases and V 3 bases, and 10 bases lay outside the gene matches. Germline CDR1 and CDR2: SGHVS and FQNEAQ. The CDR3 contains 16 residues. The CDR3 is CASSFQTSGGAGGQFF. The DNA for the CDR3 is TGTGCCAGCAGCTTCCAGACTAGCGGGGGGGCCGGTGGGCAGTTCTTC.

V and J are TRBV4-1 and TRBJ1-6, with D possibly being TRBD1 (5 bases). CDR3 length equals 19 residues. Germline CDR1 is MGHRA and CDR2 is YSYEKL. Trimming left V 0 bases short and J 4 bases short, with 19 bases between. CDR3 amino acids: CASSQDLGFDSYYNSPLHF. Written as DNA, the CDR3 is TGCGCCAGCAGCCAAGATCTCGGTTTCGACAGCTATTATAATTCACCCCTCCACTTT.

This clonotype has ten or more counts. The CDR3 DNA reads TGTGCCAGCAGCTTCGTGACAGGGATGAACACTGAAGCTTTCTTT. It yields the protein CASSFVTGMNTEAFF. This sequence joins TRBV11-2 and TRBJ1-1, with 7 bases that match TRBD1. From germline, CDR1 is SGHAT and CDR2 FQNNGV. After removal of 3 bases from V and 0 bases from J, the junction contained 4 bases not matched to a gene. This CDR3 contains 15 residues.

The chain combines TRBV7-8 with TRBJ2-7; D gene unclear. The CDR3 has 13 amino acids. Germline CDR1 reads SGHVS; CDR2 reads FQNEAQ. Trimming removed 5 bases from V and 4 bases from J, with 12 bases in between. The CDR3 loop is CASSPVSVYEQYV. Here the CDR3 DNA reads TGTGCCAGCAGCCCGGTGTCCGTGTACGAGCAGTACGTC.

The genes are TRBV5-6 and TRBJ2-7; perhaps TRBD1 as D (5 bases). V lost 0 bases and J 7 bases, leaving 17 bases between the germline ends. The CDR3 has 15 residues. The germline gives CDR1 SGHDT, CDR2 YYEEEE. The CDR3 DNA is TGTGCCAGCAGCTTGGAACAGTGGGGCTCATCAGAGCAGTACGTC. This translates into CASSLEQWGSSEQYV.

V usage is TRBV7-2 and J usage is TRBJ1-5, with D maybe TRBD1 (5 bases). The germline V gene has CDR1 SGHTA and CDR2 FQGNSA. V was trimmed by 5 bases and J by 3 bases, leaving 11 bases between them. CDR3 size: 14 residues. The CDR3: CASSTSGFNQPQHF. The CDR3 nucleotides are TGTGCCAGCAGCACCTCAGGGTTCAATCAGCCCCAGCATTTT.

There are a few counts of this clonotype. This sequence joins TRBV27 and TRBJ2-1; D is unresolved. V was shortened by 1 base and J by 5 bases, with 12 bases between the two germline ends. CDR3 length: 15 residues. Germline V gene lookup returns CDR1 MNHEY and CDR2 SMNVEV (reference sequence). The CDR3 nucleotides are TGTGCCAGCAGTTTATATAGTCTCAACAACAATGAGCAGTTCTTC. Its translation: CASSLYSLNNNEQFF.

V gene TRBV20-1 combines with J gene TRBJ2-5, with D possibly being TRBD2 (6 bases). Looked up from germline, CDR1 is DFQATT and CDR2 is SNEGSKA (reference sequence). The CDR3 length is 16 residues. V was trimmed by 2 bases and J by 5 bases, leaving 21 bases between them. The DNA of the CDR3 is TGCAGTGCTAGACCGTATCAGGGACCTGGGGGGGAGACCCAGTACTTC. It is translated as CSARPYQGPGGETQYF.

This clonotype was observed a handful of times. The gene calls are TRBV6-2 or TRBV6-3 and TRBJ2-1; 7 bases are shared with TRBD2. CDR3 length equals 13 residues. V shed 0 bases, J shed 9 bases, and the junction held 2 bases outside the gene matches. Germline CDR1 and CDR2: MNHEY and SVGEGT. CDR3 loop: CASSYSTGGEQFF. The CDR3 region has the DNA TGTGCCAGCAGTTACTCGACGGGGGGTGAGCAGTTCTTC.

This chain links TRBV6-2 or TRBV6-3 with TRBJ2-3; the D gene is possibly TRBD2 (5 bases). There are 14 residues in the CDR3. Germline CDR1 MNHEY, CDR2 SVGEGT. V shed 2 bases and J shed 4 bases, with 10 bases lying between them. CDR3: CASSYAREADTQYF. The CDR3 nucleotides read TGTGCCAGCAGTTACGCTCGGGAAGCAGATACGCAGTATTTT.

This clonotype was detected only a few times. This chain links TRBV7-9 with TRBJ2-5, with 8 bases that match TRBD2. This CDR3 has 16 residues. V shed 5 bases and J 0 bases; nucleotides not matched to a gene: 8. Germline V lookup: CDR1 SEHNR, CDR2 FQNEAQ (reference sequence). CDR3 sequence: CASSPGGGLYQETQYF. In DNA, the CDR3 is TGTGCCAGCAGCCCCGGGGGGGGGCTATACCAAGAGACCCAGTACTTC.

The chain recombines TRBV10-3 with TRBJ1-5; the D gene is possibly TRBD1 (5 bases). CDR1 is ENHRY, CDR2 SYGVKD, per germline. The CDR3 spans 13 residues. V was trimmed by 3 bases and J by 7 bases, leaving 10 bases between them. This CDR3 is CAISETGGQPQHF. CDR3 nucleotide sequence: TGTGCCATCAGTGAAACGGGGGGGCAGCCCCAGCATTTT.

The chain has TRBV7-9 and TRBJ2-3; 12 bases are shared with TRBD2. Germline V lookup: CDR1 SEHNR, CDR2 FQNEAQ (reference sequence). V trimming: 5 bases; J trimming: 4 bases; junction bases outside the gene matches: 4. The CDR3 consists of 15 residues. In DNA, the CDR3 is TGTGCCAGCAGCGCTAGCGGGGGGGCCGCAGATACGCAGTATTTT. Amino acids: CASSASGGAADTQYF.

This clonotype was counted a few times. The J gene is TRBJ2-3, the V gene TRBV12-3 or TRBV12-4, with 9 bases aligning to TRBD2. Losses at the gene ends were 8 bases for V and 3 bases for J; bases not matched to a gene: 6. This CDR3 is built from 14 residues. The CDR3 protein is CASRGRGGTDTQYF. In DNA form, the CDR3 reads TGTGCCAGCCGTGGGCGGGGGGGGACAGATACGCAGTATTTT.

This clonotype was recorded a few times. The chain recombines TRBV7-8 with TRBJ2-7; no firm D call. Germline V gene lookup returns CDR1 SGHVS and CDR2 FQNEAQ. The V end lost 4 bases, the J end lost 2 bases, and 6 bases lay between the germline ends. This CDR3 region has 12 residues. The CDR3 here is CASSSAAYEQYF. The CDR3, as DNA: TGTGCCAGCAGCTCTGCTGCCTACGAGCAGTACTTC. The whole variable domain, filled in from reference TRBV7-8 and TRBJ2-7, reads GAGVSQSPRYKVAKRGQDVALRCDPISGHVSLFWYQQALGQGPEFLTYFQNEAQLDKSGLPSDRFFAERPEGSVSTLKIQRTQQEDSAVYLCASSSAAYEQYFGPGTRLTVT.